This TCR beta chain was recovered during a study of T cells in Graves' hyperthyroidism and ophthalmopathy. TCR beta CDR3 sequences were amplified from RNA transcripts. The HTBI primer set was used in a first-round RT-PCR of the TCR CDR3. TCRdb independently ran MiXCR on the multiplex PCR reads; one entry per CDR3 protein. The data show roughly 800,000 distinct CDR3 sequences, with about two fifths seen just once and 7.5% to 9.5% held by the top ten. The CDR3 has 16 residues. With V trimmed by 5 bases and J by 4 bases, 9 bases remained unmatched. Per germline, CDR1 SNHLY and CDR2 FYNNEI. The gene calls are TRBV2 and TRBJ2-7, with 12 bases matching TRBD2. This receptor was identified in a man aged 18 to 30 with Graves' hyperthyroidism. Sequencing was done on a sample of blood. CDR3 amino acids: CASSFLSTSGRYEQYF. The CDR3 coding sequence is TGTGCCAGCAGTTTCCTCTCGACTAGCGGGAGATACGAGCAGTACTTC.